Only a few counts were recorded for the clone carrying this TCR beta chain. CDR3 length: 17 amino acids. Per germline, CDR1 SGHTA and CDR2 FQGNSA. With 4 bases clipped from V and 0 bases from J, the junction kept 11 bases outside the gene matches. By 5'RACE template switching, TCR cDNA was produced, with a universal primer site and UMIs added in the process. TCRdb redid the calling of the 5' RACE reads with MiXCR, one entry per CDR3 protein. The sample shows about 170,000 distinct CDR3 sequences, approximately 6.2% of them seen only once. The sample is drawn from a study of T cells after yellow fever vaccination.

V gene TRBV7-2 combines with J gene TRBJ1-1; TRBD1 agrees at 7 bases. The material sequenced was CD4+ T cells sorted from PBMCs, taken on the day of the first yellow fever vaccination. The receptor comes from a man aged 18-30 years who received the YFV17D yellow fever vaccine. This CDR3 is CASSSDRPPTLNTEAFF. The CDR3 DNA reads TGTGCCAGCAGCTCGGACAGGCCTCCTACTTTGAACACTGAAGCTTTCTTT.